One and the same sample provided the 2 T cell receptor beta chains below, sequenced in a study of immune characterization of retroperitoneal liposarcoma. MiXCR was run by TCRdb on the PCR reads, yielding one entry per CDR3 protein. Here the sample spans about 11,000 distinct CDR3 sequences, roughly 53% being singletons. Sequences were obtained from tumor tissue. These receptors originate from a female donor with retroperitoneal liposarcoma.

This clonotype rates as medium-sized. The rearrangement links TRBV10-2 to TRBJ2-7; TRBD2 matches at 7 bases. The J segment lost 6 bases and the V segment lost 3 bases, leaving 14 bases of the junction unmatched. Germline CDR1 WSHSY, CDR2 SAAADI. The CDR3 consists of 16 residues. The CDR3: CASSESSGLIGSEQYF. Here the CDR3 DNA reads TGCGCCAGCAGTGAAAGTAGCGGGCTTATAGGCTCCGAGCAGTACTTC.

The chain employs TRBV6-6 and TRBJ2-5, with D perhaps matching TRBD1 (5 bases). The CDR3 runs 14 residues. CDR1 MNHNY and CDR2 SVGAGI come from the germline V gene (reference sequence). Deletions cut 0 bases from V and 11 bases from J, with 16 bases between. The CDR3 DNA reads as TGTGCCAGCAGTTACTCGACAGTTAGCTTTGAGCAGTACTTC. Protein: CASSYSTVSFEQYF.